The 15 T cell receptor beta chains given below trace back to one sample, sequenced in a study of blood T cell repertoires in COVID-19. Profiling relied on immunoSEQ multiplex PCR, and the TCRdb table lists in-frame clones only, not all of them. The table includes tens of thousands of clones, roughly 96% detected once. The sequenced sample consisted of peripheral blood. These receptors came from a human donor with active COVID-19. The donor label of this sample is uncertain.

This chain connects TRBV11-2 to TRBJ2-1; D might be TRBD2 (5 bases). V was cut by 3 bases and J by 7 bases, with 16 bases left in between. Germline CDR1 is SGHAT and CDR2 is FQNNGV. This CDR3 is built from 15 residues. In DNA form, the CDR3 reads TGTGCCAGCAGCTTTGGGTCAAGATCGGGGAATGAGCAGTTCTTC. Translation: CASSFGSRSGNEQFF.

The rearrangement joins TRBV12-3 or TRBV12-4 to TRBJ2-2; D unresolved. V was trimmed by 4 bases and J by 3 bases, leaving 3 bases between them. The CDR3 spans 12 residues. The DNA for the CDR3 is TGTGCCAGCAGTTCGGACACCGGGGAGCTGTTTTTT. Amino acid sequence: CASSSDTGELFF.

The gene calls are TRBV4-1 and TRBJ2-2, with 16 bases aligning to TRBD2. With V trimmed by 7 bases and J by 13 bases, 9 bases remained unmatched. The V gene's germline CDR1 is MGHRA and CDR2 YSYEKL. The CDR3 covers 15 residues. CDR3: CASTTGTSGGAVLFF. For the CDR3, the DNA is TGCGCCAGCACGACCGGGACTAGCGGGGGGGCTGTGCTGTTTTTT.

The rearrangement uses TRBV5-1 and TRBJ2-5; TRBD1 matches 9 bases. The CDR3 totals 13 residues. Germline CDR1 SGHRS, CDR2 YFSETQ. J was trimmed by 5 bases and V by 7 bases; bases with no gene match: 6. The CDR3 nucleotides read TGCGCCAGCGGACAGGGGTCCACGGAGACCCAGTACTTC. Amino acid sequence: CASGQGSTETQYF.

The chain combines TRBV27 with TRBJ1-5; D is possibly TRBD1 (6 bases). The germline V gene has CDR1 MNHEY and CDR2 SMNVEV (reference sequence). There are 15 residues in the CDR3. The ends were cut back, 6 bases at V and 4 bases at J, with 16 bases in the middle. This chain's CDR3 is CASSIQGRGNQPQHF. The CDR3 DNA reads TGTGCCAGCAGCATTCAGGGAAGGGGGAATCAGCCCCAGCATTTT.

The chain has TRBV5-1 and TRBJ1-5; D might be TRBD1 (6 bases). The germline V gene has CDR1 SGHRS and CDR2 YFSETQ. The V end was cut by 4 bases, the J end by 0 bases, with 11 bases between. The CDR3 is made up of 15 amino acids. CDR3 protein: CASSPGQSSNQPQHF. The DNA of the CDR3 is TGCGCCAGCAGCCCTGGACAGAGTAGCAATCAGCCCCAGCATTTT. The whole variable domain, filled in from reference TRBV5-1 and TRBJ1-5, reads KAGVTQTPRYLIKTRGQQVTLSCSPISGHRSVSWYQQTPGQGLQFLFEYFSETQRNKGNFPGRFSGRQFSNSRSEMNVSTLELGDSALYLCASSPGQSSNQPQHFGDGTRLSIL.

DNA for the CDR3: TGTGCCAGCAGTGCACTAGCGGGAGAGTTGAGAGCCAAAAACATTCAGTACTTC. Translating it yields CASSALAGELRAKNIQYF. The chain links TRBV6-4 to TRBJ2-4; 11 bases fit TRBD2. Trimming at V came to 4 bases and at J to 0 bases, leaving 8 bases not matched to a gene. This CDR3 contains 18 residues. Germline lookup yields CDR1 MRHNA and CDR2 SNTAGT.

This clone was seen a single time. The CDR3 coding sequence is TGTGCCAGCAGCTTAGCTTATGATACGCAGTATTTT. It codes for CASSLAYDTQYF. The chain combines TRBV11-3 with TRBJ2-3; no firm D call. The CDR3 is made up of 12 amino acids. V was trimmed by 1 base and J by 6 bases, leaving 5 bases between them. The germline CDR1 and CDR2 sequences are SGHNT and YENEEA.

V and J are TRBV6-1 and TRBJ1-2, with unresolved D. This CDR3 has 14 amino acids. Germline CDR1 reads MNHNS; CDR2 reads SASEGT. V was shortened by 1 base and J by 4 bases, with 10 bases between the two germline ends. The CDR3 loop reads CASSEGGGSYGYTF. Here the CDR3 DNA reads TGTGCCAGCAGTGAAGGCGGAGGATCCTATGGCTACACCTTC.

The chain uses TRBV5-1 and TRBJ1-3; 9 bases are a match to TRBD1. Looked up from germline, CDR1 is SGHRS and CDR2 is YFSETQ. The CDR3 spans 16 residues. Unmatched junction bases numbered 1, after V lost 0 bases and J lost 0 bases. The CDR3 spells CASSLAGQGSGNTIYF. The CDR3 DNA follows: TGCGCCAGCAGCTTGGCGGGACAGGGCTCTGGAAACACCATATATTTT.

This clone was seen a single time. V is TRBV12-3 or TRBV12-4 and J is TRBJ1-2; D remains ambiguous. Trimming removed 4 bases at V and 4 bases at J, with 10 bases between. This CDR3 is built from 13 residues. CDR3 sequence (DNA): TGTGCCAGCAGTTCCTCCTCCTCCTATGGCTACACCTTC. It is translated as CASSSSSSYGYTF.

The chain recombines TRBV7-8 with TRBJ2-2; TRBD2 is a possible D gene (5 bases). V was clipped by 4 bases and J by 7 bases, with 10 bases between them. The germline V gene has CDR1 SGHVS and CDR2 FQNEAQ. The CDR3 consists of 13 residues. As DNA, the CDR3 is TGTGCCAGCAGCTCATCACGGGGCGGGGAGCTGTTTTTT. Translating it yields CASSSSRGGELFF.

The J gene is TRBJ2-7, the V gene TRBV15, with TRBD1 identical over 9 bases. With 0 bases clipped from V and 3 bases from J, the junction kept 3 bases outside the gene matches. Germline V gene sequence: CDR1 LNHNV, CDR2 YYDKDF (reference sequence). The CDR3 totals 15 residues. CDR3 residues: CATSREGTGSYEQYF. As DNA, the CDR3 is TGTGCCACCAGCAGAGAAGGGACAGGGAGCTACGAGCAGTACTTC.

This chain links TRBV11-2 with TRBJ1-6; TRBD1 matches at 10 bases. V was clipped by 6 bases and J by 9 bases; unmatched bases: 8. The CDR3 length is 15 residues. Germline V gene sequence: CDR1 SGHAT, CDR2 FQNNGV. The CDR3 DNA reads TGTGCCAGCAGAAGTCGGACAGGGGGTGGTTCACCCCTCCACTTT. Protein sequence: CASRSRTGGGSPLHF. The variable domain in full, with the rest retrieved from reference TRBV11-2 and TRBJ1-6, is EAGVAQSPRYKIIEKRQSVAFWCNPISGHATLYWYQQILGQGPKLLIQFQNNGVVDDSQLPKDRFSAERLKGVDSTLKIQPAKLEDSAVYLCASRSRTGGGSPLHFGNGTRLTVT.

The table lists this clone with a count of one. This chain joins TRBV6-5 and TRBJ1-1; TRBD1 matches 7 bases. With 5 bases clipped from V and 1 base from J, the junction kept 7 bases outside the gene matches. In germline, CDR1 is MNHEY, CDR2 SVGAGI. The CDR3 contains 15 residues. The chain's CDR3 is CASSTVNRGNTEAFF. The CDR3 bases are TGTGCCAGCAGTACCGTAAACAGGGGGAACACTGAAGCTTTCTTT.